Each of the 32 T cell receptor beta chains below was sequenced from the same sample in a study of regulatory T cells in long-lasting Graves disease. The time point denotes: newly diagnosed GD, antithyroid drugs for less than 3 months. RNA isolated from PBMCs was used to make the TCR library. Construction of TCR beta libraries relied on iRepertoire HTBI primers and on Arm-PCR targeting CDR3 regions. Each CDR3 protein gets one entry after TCRdb re-called the multiplex PCR reads with MiXCR. The repertoire has 440,000 or so distinct CDR3 sequences, 15% of them found once; the top ten carry around 15%. These records were also assigned to another study, of T cells in Graves' hyperthyroidism and ophthalmopathy.

The material was peripheral blood mononuclear cells (PBMCs), obtained at new diagnosis, from a patient treated with antithyroid drugs. These receptors were taken from a woman aged 25 to 39 with Graves disease.

The sample holds a few counts of this clonotype. This rearrangement joins TRBV3-1 to TRBJ2-7; D is possibly TRBD2 (6 bases). Trimming removed 4 bases at V and 4 bases at J, with 20 bases between. The CDR3 totals 16 residues. Germline CDR1 reads LGHDT; CDR2 reads YNNKEL (reference sequence). The CDR3 DNA reads as TGTGCCAGCAGCCCTCCCGGGACTGCCGGGACTTACGAGCAGTACTTC. The encoded protein is CASSPPGTAGTYEQYF.

CDR3 nucleotide sequence: TGTGCCAGCAGCTCCCCCCCCGGGTCGTGGGAGTTTATGTGGGACAATGAGCAGTTCTTC. It yields the protein CASSSPPGSWEFMWDNEQFF. V is TRBV7-9 and J is TRBJ2-1; maybe TRBD2 (5 bases). Germline CDR1 and CDR2: SEHNR and FQNEAQ (reference sequence). This CDR3 contains 20 residues. Trimming took 4 bases from V and 5 from J, leaving 30 bases between them.

This chain joins TRBV12-3 or TRBV12-4 and TRBJ2-3; 8 nucleotides agree with TRBD2. The V segment lost 7 bases and the J segment 2 bases; nucleotides outside the gene matches: 14. The CDR3 spans 17 residues. DNA for the CDR3: TGTGCCAGCATTAAGCGGGGGCTAGCGGGTTACACAGATACGCAGTATTTT. Protein product: CASIKRGLAGYTDTQYF.

J is TRBJ2-1 and V is TRBV11-2; 9 bases agree with TRBD2. Germline trimming cut 5 bases from V and 10 bases from J; bases unmatched to any gene: 21. Per the germline V gene, CDR1 is SGHAT and CDR2 is FQNNGV. This CDR3 has 18 amino acids. As DNA, the CDR3 is TGTGCCAGCAGCCGCGTCGAGACTAGCGGACCTAGTAGGAGGGAGCAGTTCTTC. Its protein product is CASSRVETSGPSRREQFF.

This clonotype was counted between two and nine times. With a much larger clone just one base away, this may be a read error. This chain uses TRBV30 with TRBJ2-7, with D unclear. Looked up from germline, CDR1 is GTSNPN and CDR2 is SVGIG (reference sequence). CDR3 length equals 12 residues. The V and J ends lost 8 bases and 0 bases respectively, with 11 bases between them. CDR3 DNA: TGTGCCCCCGAGACGGCCTCCTACGAGCAGTACTTC. It is translated as CAPETASYEQYF.

The chain joins TRBV5-1 to TRBJ2-3; the match to TRBD2 covers 7 bases. Germline CDR1 and CDR2: SGHRS and YFSETQ. The CDR3 has 16 residues. V lost 4 bases and J lost 5; bases outside the gene matches: 13. The CDR3: CASSPSLGAGEDTQYF. CDR3 sequence (DNA): TGCGCCAGCAGCCCCAGCCTCGGGGCGGGAGAAGATACGCAGTATTTT.

The chain combines TRBV7-2 with TRBJ2-2; 8 bases are shared with TRBD2. Germline assignment: CDR1 SGHTA and CDR2 FQGNSA. This CDR3 comprises 17 residues. V lost 1 base to trimming and J lost 6 bases; unmatched junction nucleotides: 10. CDR3 in DNA: TGTGCCAGCAGCTTAGAGCCGGGAGGGCCCTACGCCGGGGAGCTGTTTTTT. Protein sequence: CASSLEPGGPYAGELFF.

This clonotype was detected many times. The V and J genes are TRBV18 and TRBJ2-7; TRBD1 matches 7 bases. The trim removed 3 bases at V and 5 bases at J, leaving 4 bases unmatched. This CDR3 comprises 13 residues. Germline lookup yields CDR1 KGHSH and CDR2 LQKENI. DNA for the CDR3: TGTGCCAGCTCACCGACAGGGCGGCACGAGCAGTACTTC. Its protein is CASSPTGRHEQYF.

Concerning this clonotype itself: The CDR3 does not close with the conserved phenylalanine or tryptophan, likely indicating a read error. The chain links TRBV18 to TRBJ2-1, with D uncertain. The J call may be mistaken, given a closer DNA end match to TRBJ2-5. The CDR3 has 11 residues. CDR1 is KGHSH, CDR2 LQKENI, per germline. Written as DNA, the CDR3 is TGTGCCAGCCCACCGCAGGAGACCCAGTACCTC. Encoded protein: CASPPQETQYL.

In this sample, this clonotype turned up many times. The chain recombines TRBV12-3 or TRBV12-4 with TRBJ2-2, with D hard to call. The V gene lost 10 bases and the J gene lost 7 bases, with 19 bases spanning the gap. This CDR3 contains 14 residues. DNA for the CDR3: TGTGCCACCGACCAGAGGAGTATGGACGGGGAGCTGTTTTTT. It yields the protein CATDQRSMDGELFF.

This clonotype has more than one count but fewer than ten. The rearrangement uses TRBV4-1 and TRBJ2-2; D is unclear. The ends were cut back, 2 bases at V and 4 bases at J, with 5 bases in the middle. Germline loops: CDR1 MGHRA, CDR2 YSYEKL. The CDR3 has 13 amino acids. CDR3 in DNA: TGCGCCAGCAGCCAACCTATCACCGGGGAGCTGTTTTTT. This gives the protein CASSQPITGELFF.

Ten or more counts support this clonotype. This chain links TRBV20-1 with TRBJ2-7; 7 bases align to TRBD2. Germline V gives CDR1 DFQATT, CDR2 SNEGSKA (reference sequence). There are 14 residues in the CDR3. V was clipped by 5 bases and J by 0 bases; unmatched bases: 7. CDR3 sequence reads: CSALFRDYSYEQYF. The CDR3 region has the DNA TGCAGTGCTCTTTTCCGGGACTACTCCTACGAGCAGTACTTC.

Points on this clonotype: This may arise from a read error, as a much more abundant clone is one base away. The chain has TRBV7-8 and TRBJ2-1; 13 bases fit TRBD2. This CDR3 has 16 amino acids. Germline CDR1 SGHVS, CDR2 FQNEAQ. CDR3 DNA: TGTGCCAGCAGCCGAACTAGCGGGAGGGCCCCATGGGAGCAGCTCTTC. It codes for CASSRTSGRAPWEQLF.

This clonotype was detected many times. The chain joins TRBV2 to TRBJ1-4; D unresolved. With 2 bases removed from V and 7 bases from J, the gap between germline ends came to 17 bases. This CDR3 region has 16 residues. The germline gives CDR1 SNHLY, CDR2 FYNNEI. The CDR3 spells CASSEKPAAAGEKLFF. The CDR3 coding sequence is TGTGCCAGCAGTGAAAAGCCCGCCGCCGCGGGTGAAAAACTGTTTTTT.

This clonotype was seen at least ten times. The rearrangement joins TRBV12-3 or TRBV12-4 to TRBJ1-2, with 8 positions matching TRBD1. Trimming removed 5 bases from V and 0 bases from J; junction bases left unmatched: 5. The CDR3 is 15 amino acids. CDR3 in amino acids: CASSPWTGSNYGYTF. CDR3 bases: TGTGCCAGCAGTCCATGGACAGGGTCTAACTATGGCTACACCTTC.

This clonotype was detected a few times. This chain connects TRBV12-3 or TRBV12-4 to TRBJ2-5; the D gene is possibly TRBD1 (5 bases). Trimming pared 0 bases from V and 4 bases from J, leaving 15 bases between. The CDR3 length is 16 residues. CDR3 residues: CASSLAGAVGLETQYF. The CDR3 DNA sequence: TGTGCCAGCAGTTTAGCCGGTGCGGTGGGGCTAGAGACCCAGTACTTC.

This clonotype was recorded a few times. For the CDR3, the DNA is TGTGCCAGTAGTATAGACAGGGGGAAGGAAAAACTGTTTTTT. It yields the protein CASSIDRGKEKLFF. V gene TRBV19 combines with J gene TRBJ1-4; 7 nucleotides line up with TRBD1. This CDR3 has 14 amino acids. Germline CDR1 is LNHDA and CDR2 is SQIVND (reference sequence). Losses at the gene ends were 0 bases for V and 8 bases for J; bases not matched to a gene: 3.

The chain employs TRBV7-9 and TRBJ2-5; tentatively, D is TRBD1 (6 bases). This CDR3 is 17 amino acids long. Germline V CDR1 and CDR2: SEHNR, FQNEAQ (reference sequence). Trimming took 5 bases from V and 2 from J, leaving 21 bases between them. The CDR3 sequence: CASSPSETGLIQETQYF. For the CDR3, the DNA is TGTGCCAGCAGCCCTTCCGAGACAGGCCTAATACAAGAGACCCAGTACTTC.

Remarks on this clonotype: This may be a read error: a much more frequent sequence differs by one nucleotide. The chain carries TRBV27 and TRBJ2-1, with 14 nucleotides matching TRBD2. J gave up 5 bases and V 4 bases, and 1 base lay outside the gene matches. The length of the CDR3 is 15 residues. Germline V gives CDR1 MNHEY, CDR2 SMNVEV (reference sequence). The CDR3 sequence is CASSWGLAGDNEQFF. The CDR3, as DNA: TGTGCCAGCAGTTGGGGACTAGCGGGAGACAATGAGCAGTTCTTC.

The genes are TRBV10-3 and TRBJ1-1; a weak D match, TRBD1 (6 bases). Trimming stripped 6 bases from V and 5 bases from J, with 10 bases between. The CDR3 is 12 residues long. Germline CDR1 and CDR2: ENHRY and SYGVKD. The CDR3 spells CAIRSGATEAFF. DNA of the CDR3: TGTGCCATCAGGTCGGGGGCGACTGAAGCTTTCTTT.

Many counts were recorded for this clonotype. Mismatch with germline at one junction end may stem from a read error. The chain has TRBV4-1 and TRBJ2-1; 12 bases agree with TRBD2. Germline loops: CDR1 MGHRA, CDR2 YSYEKL. The CDR3 sequence is 15 residues long. The CDR3 spells CASSRTSGAYNEQFF. The CDR3 DNA reads as TGTGCCAGCAGTCGGACTAGCGGGGCGTACAATGAGCAGTTCTTC.

The chain combines TRBV7-9 with TRBJ1-5; 8 nucleotides match TRBD1. The CDR3 is made up of 16 amino acids. Germline CDR1 SEHNR, CDR2 FQNEAQ (reference sequence). The ends lost 5 bases at V and 2 bases at J; junction bases unmatched: 8. The CDR3 reads CASSLEDRAGNQPQHF. DNA of the CDR3: TGTGCCAGCAGCCTCGAGGACAGGGCGGGCAATCAGCCCCAGCATTTT.

This clonotype was seen ten or more times. The rearrangement uses TRBV30 and TRBJ2-3; no clear D. Germline V gene sequence: CDR1 GTSNPN, CDR2 SVGIG (reference sequence). The CDR3 has 14 residues. V dropped 0 bases and J dropped 3 bases, with 10 bases sitting between them. CDR3: CAWSVRPRTDTQYF. DNA for the CDR3: TGTGCCTGGAGTGTGCGGCCTAGAACAGATACGCAGTATTTT.

This clonotype was observed a handful of times. V and J are TRBV12-3 or TRBV12-4 and TRBJ2-1, with no clear D. The ends were cut back, 10 bases at V and 6 bases at J, with 13 bases in the middle. This CDR3 has 12 amino acids. This chain's CDR3 is CATPGWGNEQFF. The CDR3 nucleotides read TGTGCCACTCCAGGTTGGGGCAATGAGCAGTTCTTC.

The table lists this clonotype with many counts. V and J are TRBV5-1 and TRBJ2-7, with 10 positions matching TRBD2. CDR3 size: 17 residues. From germline, CDR1 is SGHRS and CDR2 YFSETQ. The V segment lost 1 base and the J segment 3 bases; nucleotides outside the gene matches: 10. CDR3 DNA sequence: TGCGCCAGCAGCTTGACCAGCGGGAGGGCCGGTTTCTACGAGCAGTACTTC. Protein sequence: CASSLTSGRAGFYEQYF.

This clonotype was seen a few times. A much larger clone sits a single nucleotide away, making a read error possible. This CDR3 is CATSATPGTENTEAFF. CDR3 bases: TGTGCCACCAGTGCCACTCCCGGGACGGAGAACACTGAAGCTTTCTTT. The chain couples TRBV24-1 to TRBJ1-1; D perhaps matches TRBD1 (5 bases). The CDR3 contains 16 residues. V was pared by 5 bases and J by 1 base, with 16 bases between. Germline V gives CDR1 KGHDR, CDR2 SFDVKD.

This clonotype was detected only a few times. V usage is TRBV6-5 and J usage is TRBJ2-7; the D is unclear. The V and J ends lost 4 bases and 6 bases respectively, with 16 bases between them. The CDR3 spans 14 residues. Germline CDR1 MNHEY, CDR2 SVGAGI. Here the CDR3 DNA reads TGTGCCAGCAGTTCCGGGCGGCTGCTAAGCGAGCAGTACTTC. Translated: CASSSGRLLSEQYF.

This clonotype was counted only a few times. J is TRBJ2-2 and V is TRBV19, with 8 bases that match TRBD1. CDR3 length: 14 residues. V trimming: 4 bases; J trimming: 3 bases; junction bases outside the gene matches: 1. The V gene's germline CDR1 is LNHDA and CDR2 SQIVND (reference sequence). The CDR3, as DNA: TGTGCCAGTAGTAAGACAGGGGACACCGGGGAGCTGTTTTTT. Amino acids: CASSKTGDTGELFF.

V usage is TRBV9 and J usage is TRBJ2-1, with 10 bases that match TRBD2. The trim removed 3 bases at V and 7 bases at J, leaving 4 bases unmatched. The V gene's germline CDR1 is SGDLS and CDR2 YYNGEE. The CDR3 totals 14 residues. The CDR3 DNA follows: TGTGCCAGCAGCGGAGCGGGAGGGCTTAATGAGCAGTTCTTC. This gives the protein CASSGAGGLNEQFF.

This clonotype was seen ten or more times. The rearrangement joins TRBV5-6 to TRBJ2-7, with 16 bases identical to TRBD2. Germline CDR1 is SGHDT and CDR2 is YYEEEE. Losses at the gene ends were 4 bases for V and 1 base for J; bases not matched to a gene: 11. The CDR3 sequence is 19 residues long. The DNA for the CDR3 is TGTGCCAGCAGCCAGGGACTAGCGGGAGGGCCGTGGAATTCCTACGAGCAGTACTTC. It encodes CASSQGLAGGPWNSYEQYF.

In its sample, this clonotype was seen many times. The rearrangement joins TRBV6-4 to TRBJ2-2, with D uncertain. Germline CDR1 is MRHNA and CDR2 is SNTAGT. The CDR3 loop spans 14 amino acids. Between the trimmed V and J ends, which lost 5 bases and 3 bases, there was a span of 10 bases. In DNA form, the CDR3 reads TGTGCCAGCAGTACTTATCTTGACACCGGGGAGCTGTTTTTT. It is translated as CASSTYLDTGELFF.

This clonotype was detected ten times or more. CDR3 bases: TGCAGTGCTAGAGATTACGGACTAGGCGGAGAGACCCAGTACTTC. Translation: CSARDYGLGGETQYF. The chain combines TRBV20-1 with TRBJ2-5; 7 nucleotides align to TRBD2. The CDR3 is 15 residues long. V shed 0 bases, J shed 4 bases, and the junction held 8 bases outside the gene matches. The germline CDR1 and CDR2 sequences are DFQATT and SNEGSKA (reference sequence).